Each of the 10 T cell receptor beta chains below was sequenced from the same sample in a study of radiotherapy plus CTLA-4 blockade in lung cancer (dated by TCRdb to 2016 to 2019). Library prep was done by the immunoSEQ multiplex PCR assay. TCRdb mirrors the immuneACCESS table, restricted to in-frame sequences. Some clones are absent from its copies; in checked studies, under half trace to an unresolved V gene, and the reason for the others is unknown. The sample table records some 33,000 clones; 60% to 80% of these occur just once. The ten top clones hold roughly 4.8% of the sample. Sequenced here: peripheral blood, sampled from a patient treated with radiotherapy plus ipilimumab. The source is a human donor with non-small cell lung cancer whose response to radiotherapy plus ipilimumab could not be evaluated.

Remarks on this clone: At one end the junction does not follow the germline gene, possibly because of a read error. The CDR3 DNA is TGTGCCAGCAGAAGGGACAGGGGGCAAGGGACCCAGTACTTC. Encoded protein: CASRRDRGQGTQYF. J is TRBJ2-5 and V is TRBV2; 12 nucleotides match TRBD1. The V gene's germline CDR1 is SNHLY and CDR2 FYNNEI. The CDR3 consists of 14 residues.

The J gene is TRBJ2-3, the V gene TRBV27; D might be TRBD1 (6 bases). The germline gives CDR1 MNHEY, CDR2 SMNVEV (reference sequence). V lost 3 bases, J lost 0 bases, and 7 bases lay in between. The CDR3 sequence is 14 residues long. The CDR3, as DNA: TGTGCCAGCAGTTTCACAGGGAGCACAGATACGCAGTATTTT. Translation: CASSFTGSTDTQYF.

The CDR3 sequence is CASSPDRSETQYF. In DNA form, the CDR3 reads TGTGCCAGCTCACCAGACAGAAGTGAGACCCAGTACTTC. The rearrangement joins TRBV18 to TRBJ2-5, with a possible D match to TRBD1 (5 bases). The germline V gene encodes CDR1 KGHSH and CDR2 LQKENI. The germline V and J ends were trimmed by 2 bases and 5 bases, with 9 bases remaining between them. This CDR3 is built from 13 residues. Full variable domain (rest looked up from reference TRBV18 and TRBJ2-5): NAGVMQNPRHLVRRRGQEARLRCSPMKGHSHVYWYRQLPEEGLKFMVYLQKENIIDESGMPKERFSAEFPKEGPSILRIQQVVRGDSAAYFCASSPDRSETQYFGPGTRLLVL.

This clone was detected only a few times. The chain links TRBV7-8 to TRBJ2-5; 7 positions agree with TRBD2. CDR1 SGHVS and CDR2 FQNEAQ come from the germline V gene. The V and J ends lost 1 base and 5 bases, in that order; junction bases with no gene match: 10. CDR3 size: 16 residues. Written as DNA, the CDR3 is TGTGCCAGCAGCTTAGACCTAGGGAGGGCCGGTGAGACCCAGTACTTC. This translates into CASSLDLGRAGETQYF.

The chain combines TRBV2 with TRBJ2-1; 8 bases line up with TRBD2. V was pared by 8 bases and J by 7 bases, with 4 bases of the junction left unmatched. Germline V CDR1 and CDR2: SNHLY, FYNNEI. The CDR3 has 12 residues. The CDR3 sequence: CASCREGNEQFF. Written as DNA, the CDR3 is TGTGCCAGCTGTCGGGAGGGGAATGAGCAGTTCTTC.

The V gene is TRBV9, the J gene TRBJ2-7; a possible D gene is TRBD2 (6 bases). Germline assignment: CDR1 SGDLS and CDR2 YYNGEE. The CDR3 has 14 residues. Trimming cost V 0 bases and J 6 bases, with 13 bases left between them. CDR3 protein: CASSVESRAGEQYF. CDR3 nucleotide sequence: TGTGCCAGCAGCGTAGAGTCGAGAGCGGGCGAGCAGTACTTC. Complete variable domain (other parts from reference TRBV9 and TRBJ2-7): DSGVTQTPKHLITATGQRVTLRCSPRSGDLSVYWYQQSLDQGLQFLIQYYNGEERAKGNILERFSAQQFPDLHSELNLSSLELGDSALYFCASSVESRAGEQYFGPGTRLTVT.

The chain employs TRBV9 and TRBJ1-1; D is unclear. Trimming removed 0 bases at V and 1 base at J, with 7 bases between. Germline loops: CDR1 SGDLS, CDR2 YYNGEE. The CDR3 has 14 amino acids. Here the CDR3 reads CASSVDSWNTEAFF. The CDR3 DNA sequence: TGTGCCAGCAGCGTAGACAGCTGGAACACTGAAGCTTTCTTT.

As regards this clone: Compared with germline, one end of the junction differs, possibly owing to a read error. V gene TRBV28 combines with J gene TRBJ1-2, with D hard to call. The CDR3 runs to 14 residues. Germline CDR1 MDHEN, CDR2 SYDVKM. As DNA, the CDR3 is TGTGCCAGCAGTTACGGGTACAATAACTGTGGCTACACCTTC. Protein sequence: CASSYGYNNCGYTF.

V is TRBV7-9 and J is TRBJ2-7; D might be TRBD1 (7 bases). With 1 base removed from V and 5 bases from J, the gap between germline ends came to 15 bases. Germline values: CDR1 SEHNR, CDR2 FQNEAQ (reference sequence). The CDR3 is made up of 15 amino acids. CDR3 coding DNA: TGTGCCAGCAGCTTAGGCCAGGGGGGTTACGACGAGCAGTACTTC. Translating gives CASSLGQGGYDEQYF.

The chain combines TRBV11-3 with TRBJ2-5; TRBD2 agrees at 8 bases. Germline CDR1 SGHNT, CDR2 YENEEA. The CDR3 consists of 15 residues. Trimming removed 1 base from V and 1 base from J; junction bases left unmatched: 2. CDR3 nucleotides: TGTGCCAGCAGCTTAGCGGGGGGGGCCCAAGAGACCCAGTACTTC. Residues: CASSLAGGAQETQYF.